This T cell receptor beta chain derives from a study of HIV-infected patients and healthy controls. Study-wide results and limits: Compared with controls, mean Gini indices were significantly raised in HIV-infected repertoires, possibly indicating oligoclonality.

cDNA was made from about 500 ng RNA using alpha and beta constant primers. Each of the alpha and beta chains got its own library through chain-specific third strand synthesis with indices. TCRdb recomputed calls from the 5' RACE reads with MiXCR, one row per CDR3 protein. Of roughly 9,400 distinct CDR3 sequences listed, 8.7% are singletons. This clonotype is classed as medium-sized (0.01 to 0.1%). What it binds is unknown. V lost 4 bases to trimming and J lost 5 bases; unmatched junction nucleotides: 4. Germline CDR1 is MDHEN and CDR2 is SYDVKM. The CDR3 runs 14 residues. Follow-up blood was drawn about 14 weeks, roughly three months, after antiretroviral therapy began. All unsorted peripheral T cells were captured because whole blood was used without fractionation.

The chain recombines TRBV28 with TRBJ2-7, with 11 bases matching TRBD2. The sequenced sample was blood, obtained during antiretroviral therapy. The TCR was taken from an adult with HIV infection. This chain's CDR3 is CASSSPGLADEQYF. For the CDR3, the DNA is TGTGCCAGCAGTTCGCCGGGACTAGCGGACGAGCAGTACTTC.